This entry lists 4 T cell receptor beta chains sequenced from one sample in a study of Ad26.COV2.S vaccination and SARS-CoV-2 variants. This sample's treatment: around 19 received Ad26.COV2.S at low or high dose, single or two shots; a few received placebo; per-sample allocation not given. After the first vaccine or placebo injection, samples were drawn on day 63. Here immunoSEQ multiplex PCR was the method, and the copy in TCRdb shows in-frame clones only, minus some. Here the sample spans approximately 420,000 clones, 70% to 90% being singletons. Sequencing was performed on peripheral blood, taken in a trial of Ad26.COV2.S vaccine versus placebo. The source of these receptors is a person between 18 and 65 years old who received the Ad26.COV2.S COVID-19 vaccine or a placebo.

In DNA form, the CDR3 reads TGCGCCAGCAGCTCACAGGGAAGGACCGGGGAGCTGTTTTTT. Amino acid sequence: CASSSQGRTGELFF. The V and J genes are TRBV5-1 and TRBJ2-2; D may be TRBD1 (6 bases). Between the trimmed V and J ends, which lost 3 bases and 5 bases, there was a span of 11 bases. The V gene's germline CDR1 is SGHRS and CDR2 YFSETQ. The CDR3 spans 14 residues.

The CDR3 reads CASSRDSSNYGYTF. The CDR3 coding sequence is TGTGCCAGCAGCCGGGACAGTTCTAACTATGGCTACACCTTC. The chain couples TRBV6-5 to TRBJ1-2, with 7 positions matching TRBD1. V lost 6 bases to trimming and J lost 0 bases; unmatched junction nucleotides: 4. Per the germline V gene, CDR1 is MNHEY and CDR2 is SVGAGI. This CDR3 spans 14 amino acids.

This chain connects TRBV19 to TRBJ1-2; no clear D gene. Germline CDR1 and CDR2: LNHDA and SQIVND (reference sequence). CDR3 length: 15 residues. The germline V and J ends were trimmed by 7 bases and 8 bases, with 23 bases remaining between them. In DNA form, the CDR3 reads TGTGCCAGTAACAAACCGGGCCCTCCTACGCGGGGCTACACCTTC. Translation gives CASNKPGPPTRGYTF.

The genes are TRBV19 and TRBJ1-4; possible D gene TRBD1, 6 bases. The CDR3 runs to 16 residues. The germline V gene encodes CDR1 LNHDA and CDR2 SQIVND (reference sequence). The germline V and J ends were trimmed by 5 bases and 6 bases, with 19 bases remaining between them. In DNA form, the CDR3 reads TGTGCCAGTAGTCGGTCACAGGGTGGTGTGGATGAAAAACTGTTTTTT. Amino acids: CASSRSQGGVDEKLFF.